Shown below are 4 T cell receptor beta chains from a single sample sequenced in a study of esophageal squamous cell carcinoma under preoperative chemotherapy. Sample time point: after preoperative PTX-NDP chemotherapy. TCRdb re-called the PCR reads with MiXCR, one entry per CDR3 protein. This sample has around 30,000 distinct CDR3 sequences, with around 50% found just once. This material was obtained from a patient given preoperative chemotherapy. All receptors derive from a human donor with esophageal squamous cell carcinoma. The donor label of this sample is uncertain.

This chain uses TRBV7-9 with TRBJ2-4, with 7 bases that match TRBD2. The CDR3 extends over 15 amino acids. Trimming cost V 4 bases and J 1 base; bases outside gene matches: 4. Looked up from germline, CDR1 is SEHNR and CDR2 is FQNEAQ (reference sequence). CDR3 DNA: TGTGCCAGCAGCTCGTGGGGGGGGGCCAAAAACATTCAGTACTTC. It codes for CASSSWGGAKNIQYF.

This clonotype showed up just a few times. The chain uses TRBV28 and TRBJ2-1; D gene uncertain. The J call may be incorrect, as the DNA end agrees better with TRBJ2-7. CDR3 size: 15 residues. Per the germline V gene, CDR1 is MDHEN and CDR2 is SYDVKM. CDR3 sequence (DNA): TGTGCCAGCAGTTTAGGTGGCAGCCCCTACAATGAGCAGTACTTC. This translates into CASSLGGSPYNEQYF.

This chain connects TRBV7-9 to TRBJ2-3, with TRBD2 identical over 16 bases. The J call may be faulty, since TRBJ2-7 better matches the DNA end. This CDR3 is built from 19 residues. The germline gives CDR1 SEHNR, CDR2 FQNEAQ (reference sequence). The DNA of the CDR3 is TGTGCCAGCAGCGAGGTGACCGGGACTAGCGGGGGGGGCACAGACACGCAGTACTTC. Translated, it gives CASSEVTGTSGGGTDTQYF.

V is TRBV6-1 and J is TRBJ2-5; 8 nucleotides match TRBD2. The DNA matches TRBJ2-7 better at its end, which makes the J call doubtful. CDR1 MNHNS and CDR2 SASEGT come from the germline V gene. CDR3 size: 15 residues. For the CDR3, the DNA is TGTGCCAGCAGTAGCGGGCTAGCGGGCCTTTACGAGCAGTACTTC. Protein: CASSSGLAGLYEQYF.